This TCR beta chain originates from a study of T cell responses to AZD1222 COVID-19 vaccine. Study findings and constraints: Clonal diversity may have been underestimated, and the donors were mostly white British, with more females than males. No repertoire was sampled before or during the peak T cell response, only after it.

Sequenced by immunoSEQ multiplex PCR; TCRdb stores in-frame clones only, minus some. Of some 130,000 clones in the sample, 80% to 90% are singletons; the top ten hold 5.5%. In the case of this clone: Its antigen remains unknown.

This TCR was sampled from an adult in good health. Sequenced here: peripheral blood, sampled on day 0 of AZD1222 vaccination.

CDR3 region: CASSFRGSYNEQFF. CDR3 sequence (DNA): TGTGCCAGCAGCTTCAGGGGCTCCTACAATGAGCAGTTCTTC. V gene TRBV7-2 combines with J gene TRBJ2-1, with D perhaps TRBD1 (6 bases). With 3 bases removed from V and 0 bases from J, the gap between germline ends came to 6 bases. CDR1 and CDR2 from the germline V gene are SGHTA and FQGNSA. The CDR3 has 14 amino acids.